The 16 T cell receptor beta chains reported below all come from one sample, sequenced in a study of T cell responses to AZD1222 COVID-19 vaccine. Repertoires were generated with immunoSEQ multiplex PCR, while TCRdb's copy carries only in-frame clones and drops some. The sample lists 90,000 to 130,000 clones, 88% seen once, with 1.6% in the top ten. This material consisted of peripheral blood, taken on day 0 of AZD1222 vaccination. The receptors were gathered from an adult in good health.

The gene calls are TRBV5-4 and TRBJ2-1; the match to TRBD2 covers 9 bases. After removal of 4 bases from V and 7 bases from J, the junction contained 12 bases not matched to a gene. The germline V gene encodes CDR1 SGHNT and CDR2 YYREEE (reference sequence). CDR3 length: 16 amino acids. For the CDR3, the DNA is TGTGCCAGCAGCCCCACTCAGGCTAGCGGGGCAAATGAGCAGTTCTTC. This translates into CASSPTQASGANEQFF.

The genes are TRBV27 and TRBJ2-7, with D unclear. The CDR3 runs 12 residues. The V gene's germline CDR1 is MNHEY and CDR2 SMNVEV (reference sequence). Trimming stripped 6 bases from V and 2 bases from J, with 8 bases between. CDR3: CASRSAAYEQYF. The CDR3 DNA is TGTGCCAGCAGGTCTGCGGCCTACGAGCAGTACTTC.

The chain carries TRBV5-8 and TRBJ1-2; D might be TRBD1 (6 bases). The V and J ends lost 0 bases and 2 bases respectively, with 8 bases between them. Germline V gene lookup returns CDR1 SGHTS and CDR2 YDEGEE. This CDR3 has 14 amino acids. The CDR3 reads CASSLGQGNYGYTF. CDR3 DNA sequence: TGTGCCAGCAGCTTGGGGCAGGGGAACTATGGCTACACCTTC.

The J gene is TRBJ2-2, the V gene TRBV4-1; D remains unclear. CDR1 and CDR2 (germline): MGHRA, YSYEKL. The V and J ends lost 2 bases and 0 bases respectively, with 16 bases between them. This CDR3 contains 18 residues. Written as DNA, the CDR3 is TGCGCCAGCAGCCAAACGAGCCCCGAAGCTGCGAACACCGGGGAGCTGTTTTTT. As protein: CASSQTSPEAANTGELFF.

This clone was observed a few times. This chain links TRBV6-6 with TRBJ2-7; 11 bases line up with TRBD1. The CDR3 length is 15 residues. The germline V gene has CDR1 MNHNY and CDR2 SVGAGI (reference sequence). After removal of 3 bases from V and 3 bases from J, the junction contained 4 bases not matched to a gene. The CDR3: CASSYTGTGGYEQYF. The CDR3 DNA reads as TGTGCCAGCAGTTATACCGGGACAGGGGGCTACGAGCAGTACTTC.

The chain combines TRBV6-5 with TRBJ1-1, with a possible D match to TRBD1 (5 bases). From germline, CDR1 is MNHEY and CDR2 SVGAGI. The CDR3 has 13 residues. Trimming removed 5 bases at V and 8 bases at J, with 15 bases between. CDR3 nucleotide sequence: TGTGCCAGCAGTCCTCGCGGGGGTAAGGAAGCTTTCTTT. It yields the protein CASSPRGGKEAFF.

This clone was detected once. V gene TRBV6-5 combines with J gene TRBJ2-2; no definite D call. Trimming stripped 5 bases from V and 6 bases from J, with 4 bases between. Germline V gene lookup returns CDR1 MNHEY and CDR2 SVGAGI. This CDR3 comprises 11 residues. The chain's CDR3 is CASSPAGELFF. In DNA form, the CDR3 reads TGTGCCAGCAGTCCGGCCGGGGAGCTGTTTTTT.

V is TRBV5-1 and J is TRBJ1-2; D gene ambiguous. From germline, CDR1 is SGHRS and CDR2 YFSETQ. V lost 4 bases and J 3 bases, leaving 7 bases between the germline ends. The CDR3 has 12 amino acids. The CDR3 here is CASSGPDYGYTF. CDR3 nucleotide sequence: TGCGCCAGCAGCGGACCTGACTATGGCTACACCTTC.

Here the CDR3 DNA reads TGTGCCAGCAGCTTAGCACAGTATATTGAAGCTTTCTTT. Amino acid sequence: CASSLAQYIEAFF. V gene TRBV11-2 combines with J gene TRBJ1-1; D ambiguous. This CDR3 contains 13 residues. Germline CDR1 is SGHAT and CDR2 is FQNNGV. Trimming removed 1 base at V and 7 bases at J, with 10 bases between. The complete variable domain, with remaining parts taken from reference TRBV11-2 and TRBJ1-1, reads EAGVAQSPRYKIIEKRQSVAFWCNPISGHATLYWYQQILGQGPKLLIQFQNNGVVDDSQLPKDRFSAERLKGVDSTLKIQPAKLEDSAVYLCASSLAQYIEAFFGQGTRLTVV.

The chain joins TRBV7-2 to TRBJ1-4, with D possibly being TRBD1 (5 bases). Germline assignment: CDR1 SGHTA and CDR2 FQGNSA. The CDR3 contains 16 residues. Deletions cut 5 bases from V and 7 bases from J, with 20 bases between. In DNA form, the CDR3 reads TGTGCCAGCAGCCCCAGGGTCGGGCAGGGAGGTGAAAAACTGTTTTTT. This codes for CASSPRVGQGGEKLFF.

The chain employs TRBV30 and TRBJ2-1; D may be TRBD2 (6 bases). The germline V gene encodes CDR1 GTSNPN and CDR2 SVGIG (reference sequence). The CDR3 loop spans 12 amino acids. Trimming left V 4 bases short and J 7 bases short, with 11 bases between. As DNA, the CDR3 is TGTGCCTGGAATCGGGGGAGGAATGAGCAGTTCTTC. Its protein product is CAWNRGRNEQFF.

The chain employs TRBV10-1 and TRBJ2-7; D is uncertain. V was clipped by 2 bases and J by 1 base, with 9 bases between them. CDR1 and CDR2 from the germline V gene are WNHNN and SYGVQD (reference sequence). This CDR3 is 14 amino acids long. CDR3 amino acids: CASSETGKSYEQYF. CDR3 DNA: TGCGCCAGCAGTGAGACCGGTAAATCCTACGAGCAGTACTTC.

The V call is TRBV12-5, the J call TRBJ1-1; the D is unclear. This CDR3 region has 14 residues. Trimming shortened V by 2 bases and J by 0 bases, and 7 bases separated the two germline ends. Germline V gene sequence: CDR1 LGHNT, CDR2 FRNRAP. CDR3 region: CASGLHSLNTEAFF. The CDR3 DNA is TGTGCTAGTGGTTTGCACAGCTTGAACACTGAAGCTTTCTTT.

The chain recombines TRBV4-1 with TRBJ2-2; TRBD2 is a possible D gene (5 bases). There are 17 residues in the CDR3. V gave up 4 bases and J gave up 0 bases, with 15 bases separating them. Germline V gives CDR1 MGHRA, CDR2 YSYEKL. The CDR3 sequence is CASSLTDSVPNTGELFF. The CDR3 nucleotides are TGCGCCAGCAGCCTTACTGATAGCGTCCCGAACACCGGGGAGCTGTTTTTT.

V gene TRBV4-1 combines with J gene TRBJ1-1; 11 bases match TRBD1. The CDR3 covers 15 residues. The V segment lost 4 bases and the J segment 5 bases; nucleotides outside the gene matches: 6. From germline, CDR1 is MGHRA and CDR2 YSYEKL. CDR3 region: CASSRGQGAVTEAFF. As DNA, the CDR3 is TGCGCCAGCAGCCGAGGACAGGGGGCGGTGACTGAAGCTTTCTTT.

The chain links TRBV19 to TRBJ2-7; maybe TRBD1 (6 bases). Germline lookup yields CDR1 LNHDA and CDR2 SQIVND (reference sequence). The germline V and J ends were trimmed by 9 bases and 0 bases, with 12 bases remaining between them. This CDR3 has 13 residues. The CDR3 sequence: CASKGDNSYEQYF. CDR3 coding DNA: TGTGCCAGCAAAGGGGACAACTCCTACGAGCAGTACTTC.